This T cell receptor (beta chain) was captured by sequencing in a study of regulatory T cells in long-lasting Graves disease. The CDR3 has 15 amino acids. Germline values: CDR1 LNHDA, CDR2 SQIVND (reference sequence). After removal of 2 bases from V and 7 bases from J, the junction contained 5 bases not matched to a gene. The TCR beta library used iRepertoire HTBI primers with Arm-PCR amplification of CDR3. Each CDR3 protein is one row after TCRdb ran MiXCR on the multiplex PCR reads. The sample has 500,000 to 700,000 distinct CDR3 sequences; around 15% are singletons. Time point of the sample: newly diagnosed GD, antithyroid drugs for less than 3 months. PBMC-extracted RNA yielded the TCR library. The same data also contributed to another study, on T cells in Graves' hyperthyroidism and ophthalmopathy.

V gene TRBV19 combines with J gene TRBJ2-2, with 9 bases that match TRBD2. This clonotype originated in a woman in her twenties or thirties with Graves disease. The sequencing here drew on peripheral blood mononuclear cells (PBMCs), taken at new diagnosis, from a patient treated with antithyroid drugs. The CDR3 protein is CASSIIAGEGGELFF. CDR3 sequence (DNA): TGTGCCAGTAGTATAATAGCGGGAGAGGGCGGGGAGCTGTTTTTT.